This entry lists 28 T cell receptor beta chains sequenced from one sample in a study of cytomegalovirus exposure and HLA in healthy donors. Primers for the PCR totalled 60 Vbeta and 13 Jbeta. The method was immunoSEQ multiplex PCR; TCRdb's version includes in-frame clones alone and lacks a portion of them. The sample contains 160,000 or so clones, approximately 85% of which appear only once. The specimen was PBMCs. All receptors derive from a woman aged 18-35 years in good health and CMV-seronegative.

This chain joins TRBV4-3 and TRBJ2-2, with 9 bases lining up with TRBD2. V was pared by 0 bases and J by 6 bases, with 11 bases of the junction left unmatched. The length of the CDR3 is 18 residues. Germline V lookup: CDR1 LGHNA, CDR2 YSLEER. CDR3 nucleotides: TGCGCCAGCAGCCAAGATCTAGGCGGGGGGGCCCTCTCCGGGGAGCTGTTTTTT. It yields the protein CASSQDLGGGALSGELFF.

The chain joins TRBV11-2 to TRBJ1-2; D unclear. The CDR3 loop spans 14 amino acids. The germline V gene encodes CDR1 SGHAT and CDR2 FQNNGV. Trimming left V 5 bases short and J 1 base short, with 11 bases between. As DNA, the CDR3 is TGTGCCAGCAGCCCGGGAGGGTTTAACTATGGCTACACCTTC. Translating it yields CASSPGGFNYGYTF.

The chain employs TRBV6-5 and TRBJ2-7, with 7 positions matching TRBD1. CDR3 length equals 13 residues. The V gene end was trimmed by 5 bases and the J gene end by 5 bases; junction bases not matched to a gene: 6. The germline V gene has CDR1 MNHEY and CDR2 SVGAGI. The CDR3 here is CASSRRTGHEQYF. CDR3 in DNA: TGTGCCAGCAGTCGCCGGACAGGCCACGAGCAGTACTTC.

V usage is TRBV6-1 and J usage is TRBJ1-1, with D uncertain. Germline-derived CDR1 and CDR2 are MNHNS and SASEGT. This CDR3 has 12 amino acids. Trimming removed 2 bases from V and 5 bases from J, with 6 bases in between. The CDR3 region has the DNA TGTGCCAGCAGTGAACGAACAACTGAAGCTTTCTTT. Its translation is CASSERTTEAFF.

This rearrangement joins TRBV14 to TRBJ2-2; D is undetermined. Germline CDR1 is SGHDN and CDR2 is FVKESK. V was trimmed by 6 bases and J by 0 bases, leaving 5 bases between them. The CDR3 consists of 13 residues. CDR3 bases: TGTGCCAGCAGAACACCGAACACCGGGGAGCTGTTTTTT. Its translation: CASRTPNTGELFF.

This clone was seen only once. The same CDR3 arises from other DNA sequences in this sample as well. The CDR3 sequence: CSVGLAGLTDTQYF. The CDR3, as DNA: TGCAGCGTGGGACTAGCGGGATTGACAGATACGCAGTATTTT. The rearrangement joins TRBV29-1 to TRBJ2-3; 13 nucleotides match TRBD2. Losses at the gene ends were 6 bases for V and 3 bases for J; bases not matched to a gene: 3. From germline, CDR1 is SQVTM and CDR2 ANQGSEA. The CDR3 is made up of 14 amino acids.

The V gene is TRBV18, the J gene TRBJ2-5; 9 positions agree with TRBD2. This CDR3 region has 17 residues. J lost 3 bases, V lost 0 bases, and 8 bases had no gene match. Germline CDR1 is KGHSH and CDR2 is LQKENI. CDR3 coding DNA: TGTGCCAGCTCACCACCATCCCCGCGGGGGGGGAAAGAGACCCAGTACTTC. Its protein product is CASSPPSPRGGKETQYF.

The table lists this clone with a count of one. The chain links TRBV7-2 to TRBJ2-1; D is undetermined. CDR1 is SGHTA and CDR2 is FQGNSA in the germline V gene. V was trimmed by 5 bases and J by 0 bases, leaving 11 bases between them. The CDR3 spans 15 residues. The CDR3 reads CASSLLRSSYNEQFF. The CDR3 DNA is TGTGCCAGCAGCCTCCTCCGGAGCTCCTACAATGAGCAGTTCTTC.

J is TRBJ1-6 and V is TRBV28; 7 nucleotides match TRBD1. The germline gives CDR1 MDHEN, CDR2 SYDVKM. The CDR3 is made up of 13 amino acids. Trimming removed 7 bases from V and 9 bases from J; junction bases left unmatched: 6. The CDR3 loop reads CASIEGTVSPLHF. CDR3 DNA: TGTGCCAGCATCGAGGGGACAGTTTCACCCCTCCACTTT.

In DNA form, the CDR3 reads TGCGCCAGCACCCGAGCTAGCGGGGTCCTTGTCGATGAGCAGTTCTTC. Translation: CASTRASGVLVDEQFF. The chain links TRBV5-1 to TRBJ2-1; 9 nucleotides align to TRBD2. Germline V gene data show CDR1 as SGHRS and CDR2 as YFSETQ. Trimming at V came to 6 bases and at J to 8 bases, leaving 15 bases not matched to a gene. This CDR3 has 16 residues.

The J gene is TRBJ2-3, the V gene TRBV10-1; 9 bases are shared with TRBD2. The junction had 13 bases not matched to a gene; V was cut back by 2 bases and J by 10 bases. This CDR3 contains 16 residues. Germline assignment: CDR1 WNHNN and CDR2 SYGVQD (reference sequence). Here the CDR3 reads CASSEVKRGVLKAQYF. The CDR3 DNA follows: TGCGCCAGCAGTGAGGTGAAGCGGGGGGTTTTGAAGGCGCAGTATTTT.

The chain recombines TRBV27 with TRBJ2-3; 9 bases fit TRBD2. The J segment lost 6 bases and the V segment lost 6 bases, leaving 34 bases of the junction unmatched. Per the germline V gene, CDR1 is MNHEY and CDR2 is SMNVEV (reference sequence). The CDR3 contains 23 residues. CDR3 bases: TGTGCCAGCAGCATAACAAGGCTAGCGGGATTCGTATGTTATATCCTCACAGGGGATACGCAGTATTTT. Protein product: CASSITRLAGFVCYILTGDTQYF.

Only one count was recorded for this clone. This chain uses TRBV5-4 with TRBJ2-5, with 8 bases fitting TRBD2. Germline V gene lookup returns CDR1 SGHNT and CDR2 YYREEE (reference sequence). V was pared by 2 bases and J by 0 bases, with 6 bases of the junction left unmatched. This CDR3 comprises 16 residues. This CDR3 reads CASSFGLAGNQETQYF. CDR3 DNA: TGTGCCAGCAGCTTCGGGCTAGCGGGTAACCAAGAGACCCAGTACTTC.

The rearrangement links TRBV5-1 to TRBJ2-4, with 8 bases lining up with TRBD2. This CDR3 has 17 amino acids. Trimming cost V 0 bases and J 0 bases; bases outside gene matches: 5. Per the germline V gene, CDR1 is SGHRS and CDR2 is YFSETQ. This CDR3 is CASSLVRGASAKNIQYF. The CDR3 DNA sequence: TGCGCCAGCAGCTTGGTGCGGGGGGCTTCAGCCAAAAACATTCAGTACTTC.

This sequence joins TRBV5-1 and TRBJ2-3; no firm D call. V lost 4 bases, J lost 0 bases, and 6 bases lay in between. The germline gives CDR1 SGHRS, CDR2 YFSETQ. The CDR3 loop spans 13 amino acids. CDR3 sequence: CASSPESTDTQYF. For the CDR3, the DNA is TGCGCCAGCAGCCCGGAGAGCACAGATACGCAGTATTTT. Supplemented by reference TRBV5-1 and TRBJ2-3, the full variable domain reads KAGVTQTPRYLIKTRGQQVTLSCSPISGHRSVSWYQQTPGQGLQFLFEYFSETQRNKGNFPGRFSGRQFSNSRSEMNVSTLELGDSALYLCASSPESTDTQYFGPGTRLTVL.

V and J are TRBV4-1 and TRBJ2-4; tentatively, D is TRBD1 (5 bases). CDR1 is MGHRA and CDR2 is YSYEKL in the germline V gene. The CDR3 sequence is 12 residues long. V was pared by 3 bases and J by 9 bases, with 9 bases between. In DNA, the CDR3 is TGCGCCAGCAGCCACACCCAGGGCATTCAGTACTTC. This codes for CASSHTQGIQYF.

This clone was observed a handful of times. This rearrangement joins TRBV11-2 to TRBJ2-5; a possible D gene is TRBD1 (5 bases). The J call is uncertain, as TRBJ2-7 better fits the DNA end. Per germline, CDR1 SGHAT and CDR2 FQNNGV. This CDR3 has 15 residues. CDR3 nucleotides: TGTGCCAGCAGCTTAAGGATGCAGGGTAGTTACGAGCAGTACTTC. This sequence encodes CASSLRMQGSYEQYF.

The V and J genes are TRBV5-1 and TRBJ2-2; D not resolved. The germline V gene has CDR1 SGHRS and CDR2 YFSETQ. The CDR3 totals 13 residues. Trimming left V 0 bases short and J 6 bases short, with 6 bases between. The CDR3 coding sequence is TGCGCCAGCAGCTTGGAAACTTCCGGGGAGCTGTTTTTT. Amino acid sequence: CASSLETSGELFF. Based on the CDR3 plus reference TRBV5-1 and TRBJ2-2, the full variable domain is KAGVTQTPRYLIKTRGQQVTLSCSPISGHRSVSWYQQTPGQGLQFLFEYFSETQRNKGNFPGRFSGRQFSNSRSEMNVSTLELGDSALYLCASSLETSGELFFGEGSRLTVL.

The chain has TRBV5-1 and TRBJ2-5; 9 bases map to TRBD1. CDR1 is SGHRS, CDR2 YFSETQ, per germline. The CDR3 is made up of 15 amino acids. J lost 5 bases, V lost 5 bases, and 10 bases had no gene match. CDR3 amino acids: CASSVGDRARETQYF. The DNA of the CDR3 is TGCGCCAGCAGTGTGGGGGACAGGGCTAGGGAGACCCAGTACTTC.

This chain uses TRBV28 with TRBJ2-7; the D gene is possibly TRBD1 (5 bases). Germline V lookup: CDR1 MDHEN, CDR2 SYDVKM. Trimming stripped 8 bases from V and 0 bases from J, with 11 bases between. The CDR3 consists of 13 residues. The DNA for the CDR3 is TGTGCCAGCGACAGCCTAAACTCCTACGAGCAGTACTTC. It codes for CASDSLNSYEQYF.

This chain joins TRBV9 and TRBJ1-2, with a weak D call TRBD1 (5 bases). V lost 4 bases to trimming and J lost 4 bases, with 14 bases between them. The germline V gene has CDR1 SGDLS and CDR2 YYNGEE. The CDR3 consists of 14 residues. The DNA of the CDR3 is TGTGCCAGCAGCCCCCCGGGGGGACTCTATGGCTACACCTTC. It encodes CASSPPGGLYGYTF.

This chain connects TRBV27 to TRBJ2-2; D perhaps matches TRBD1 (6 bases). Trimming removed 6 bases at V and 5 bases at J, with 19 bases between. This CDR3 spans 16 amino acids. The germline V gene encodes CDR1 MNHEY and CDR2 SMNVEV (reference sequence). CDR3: CASRPPLGHLTGELFF. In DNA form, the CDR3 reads TGTGCCAGCAGACCCCCGTTGGGACACCTTACCGGGGAGCTGTTTTTT.

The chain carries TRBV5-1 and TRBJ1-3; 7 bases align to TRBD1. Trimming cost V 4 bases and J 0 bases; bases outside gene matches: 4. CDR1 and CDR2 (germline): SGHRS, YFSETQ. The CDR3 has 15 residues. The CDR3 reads CASSPDRSSGNTIYF. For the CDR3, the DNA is TGCGCCAGCAGCCCGGACAGGAGCTCTGGAAACACCATATATTTT.

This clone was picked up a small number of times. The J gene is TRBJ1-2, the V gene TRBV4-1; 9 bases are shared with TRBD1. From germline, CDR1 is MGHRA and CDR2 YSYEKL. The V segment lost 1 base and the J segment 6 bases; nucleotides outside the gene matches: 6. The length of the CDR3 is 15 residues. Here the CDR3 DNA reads TGCGCCAGCAGCCAAGTACTACAGGGGGCGCATGGCTACACCTTC. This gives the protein CASSQVLQGAHGYTF.

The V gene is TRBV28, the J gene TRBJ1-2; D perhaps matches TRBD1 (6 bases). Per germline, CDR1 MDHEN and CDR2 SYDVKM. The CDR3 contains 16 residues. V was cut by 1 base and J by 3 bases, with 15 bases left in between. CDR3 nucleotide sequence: TGTGCCAGCAGTTTATTAGTCAGGGGCACTGACTATGGCTACACCTTC. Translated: CASSLLVRGTDYGYTF.

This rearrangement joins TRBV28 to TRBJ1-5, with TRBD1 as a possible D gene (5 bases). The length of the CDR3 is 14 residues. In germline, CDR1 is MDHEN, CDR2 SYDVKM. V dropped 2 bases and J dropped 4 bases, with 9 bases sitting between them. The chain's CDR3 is CASSLRQRNQPQHF. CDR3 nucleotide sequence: TGTGCCAGCAGTTTACGACAGCGAAATCAGCCCCAGCATTTT.

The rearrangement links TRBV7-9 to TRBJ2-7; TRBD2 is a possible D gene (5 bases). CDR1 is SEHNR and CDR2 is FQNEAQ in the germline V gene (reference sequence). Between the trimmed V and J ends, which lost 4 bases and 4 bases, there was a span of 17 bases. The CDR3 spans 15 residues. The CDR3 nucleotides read TGTGCCAGCAGCTCCCGACCCGGGGATTCGTACGAGCAGTACTTC. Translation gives CASSSRPGDSYEQYF. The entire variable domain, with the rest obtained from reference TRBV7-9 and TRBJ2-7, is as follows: DTGVSQNPRHKITKRGQNVTFRCDPISEHNRLYWYRQTLGQGPEFLTYFQNEAQLEKSRLLSDRFSAERPKGSFSTLEIQRTEQGDSAMYLCASSSRPGDSYEQYFGPGTRLTVT.

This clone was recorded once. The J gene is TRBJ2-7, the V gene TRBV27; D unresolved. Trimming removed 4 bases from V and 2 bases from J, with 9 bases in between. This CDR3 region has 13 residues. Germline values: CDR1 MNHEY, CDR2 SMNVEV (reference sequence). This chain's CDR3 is CASSSQATYEQYF. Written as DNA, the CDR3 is TGTGCCAGCAGTTCCCAGGCCACCTACGAGCAGTACTTC.